The clone carrying this T cell receptor beta chain has a handful of counts. Its antigen is undetermined. The record originates from a study of human T cells and chemical hapten exposure. Study conclusions and caveats: Higher patch test scores went with higher counts of PT1 expanded TCRs.

Within the library, unique molecular identifiers were attached to each individual cDNA molecule. TCRdb reprocessed the RACE reads via MiXCR and lists one record per CDR3 protein. The sample holds roughly 74,000 distinct CDR3 sequences; 25% to 40% are singletons and the top ten take approximately 9.1%. V trimming: 3 bases; J trimming: 2 bases; junction bases outside the gene matches: 3. This CDR3 spans 15 amino acids. CDR1 and CDR2 from the germline V gene are KGHSH and LQKENI. Time point specified: patch test 1, 2 weeks after DPC sensitization. Treatment defined: therapeutic diphenylcyclopropenone sensitization with weekly scalp DPC. Alopecia patients deemed DPC-suitable, aged 18 to 70, excluding pregnancy.

The specimen comprised whole blood, sampled in connection with sensitization to the hapten diphenylcyclopropenone (DPC). This TCR came from a man aged 35 to 55 with alopecia areata. Some clones in this sample may be carry-over from other donors' samples. The chain uses TRBV18 and TRBJ2-7, with 11 nucleotides matching TRBD1. The CDR3, as DNA: TGTGCCAGCTCACCTAGGACAGGGGGCCCCTACGAGCAGTACTTC. It encodes CASSPRTGGPYEQYF.